The T cell receptor (beta chain) under discussion was sequenced for a study of shared clonotypes between healthy human individuals. CD45RO-negative, CCR7-positively selected cells formed the naive CD8 fraction, excluding terminally differentiated effector memory CD45RA+ cells. As to this clone: The antigen remains undetermined.

Original analysis: Quality scores were absent from the junction-only immunoSEQ sequences, so filtering differed. Profiling relied on immunoSEQ multiplex PCR, and the TCRdb table lists in-frame clones only, not all of them. V and J calls and clone size are as listed in that table; D and trimming were resolved from the DNA. The sample includes some 2.1 million clones, around 95% of them seen just once. Overall study findings and caveats: Owing to a small donor count, the genetic and exposure-history diversity represented was limited.

V shed 7 bases and J 3 bases; nucleotides not matched to a gene: 4. The CDR3 has 14 residues. Sequenced sample: naive CD8+ T cells from PBMCs. This sequence originates from a man aged 18 to 30 in good health. Some clones in this sample may be carry-over from other donors' samples. The chain carries TRBV23-1 and TRBJ2-1; 9 bases align to TRBD2. TRBV23-1 is known as an ORF, though its function is uncertain. The CDR3 sequence is CASIRREGYNEQFF. The CDR3, as DNA: TGCGCCAGCATTAGGCGGGAGGGCTACAATGAGCAGTTCTTC.